The 28 T cell receptor beta chains presented below share a single source sample, sequenced in a study of blood T cell repertoires in COVID-19. Here immunoSEQ multiplex PCR was the method, and the copy in TCRdb shows in-frame clones only, minus some. The repertoire includes some 90,000 clones, about 84% of them detected once, and around a quarter sits in the top ten. The sample consisted of peripheral blood. These receptors came from a human donor in a cohort sampled during active COVID-19.

The rearrangement uses TRBV20-1 and TRBJ2-1; 7 bases map to TRBD1. J was trimmed by 5 bases and V by 3 bases; bases with no gene match: 7. Germline CDR1 is DFQATT and CDR2 is SNEGSKA (reference sequence). CDR3 size: 14 residues. CDR3: CSASKGTANNEQFF. The CDR3 bases are TGCAGTGCTAGTAAGGGGACAGCCAACAATGAGCAGTTCTTC.

The chain recombines TRBV20-1 with TRBJ1-2, with no clear D. V shed 1 base and J shed 8 bases, with 8 bases lying between them. The length of the CDR3 is 11 residues. Germline-derived CDR1 and CDR2 are DFQATT and SNEGSKA (reference sequence). CDR3 residues: CSARAGEGYTF. Here the CDR3 DNA reads TGCAGTGCTAGAGCCGGGGAAGGCTACACCTTC.

The chain combines TRBV11-2 with TRBJ2-7; 8 bases fit TRBD1. Germline V gene lookup returns CDR1 SGHAT and CDR2 FQNNGV. This CDR3 comprises 13 residues. V gave up 2 bases and J gave up 5 bases; unmatched junction bases: 2. In DNA, the CDR3 is TGTGCCAGCAGCTTATGGGACAGGAACGAGCAGTACTTC. Translated: CASSLWDRNEQYF.

This clone was recorded only once. This chain joins TRBV27 and TRBJ2-3; tentatively, D is TRBD1 (5 bases). V was shortened by 5 bases and J by 4 bases, with 10 bases between the two germline ends. There are 13 residues in the CDR3. Germline V gene lookup returns CDR1 MNHEY and CDR2 SMNVEV (reference sequence). The CDR3 loop reads CASSKQESDTQYF. In DNA, the CDR3 is TGTGCCAGCAGTAAACAGGAATCAGATACGCAGTATTTT.

V usage is TRBV6-1 and J usage is TRBJ2-2; D gene unclear. This CDR3 has 15 residues. V lost 0 bases, J lost 3 bases, and 8 bases lay in between. The germline gives CDR1 MNHNS, CDR2 SASEGT. CDR3 in DNA: TGTGCCAGCAGTGAAGCCTACTCTTACACCGGGGAGCTGTTTTTT. Protein product: CASSEAYSYTGELFF.

The table lists this clone with a count of one. This sequence joins TRBV15 and TRBJ2-7, with a possible D match to TRBD2 (6 bases). Trimming pared 5 bases from V and 3 bases from J, leaving 8 bases between. This CDR3 has 12 residues. Germline V gives CDR1 LNHNV, CDR2 YYDKDF (reference sequence). The CDR3 coding sequence is TGTGCCACCAGCCCCGGGGGCTACGAGCAGTACTTC. Translating it yields CATSPGGYEQYF.

The chain couples TRBV11-3 to TRBJ2-3; D uncertain. The germline gives CDR1 SGHNT, CDR2 YENEEA. The CDR3 length is 13 residues. Trimming removed 4 bases from V and 0 bases from J, with 5 bases in between. The CDR3 region has the DNA TGTGCCAGCAGCTCCACTAGCACAGATACGCAGTATTTT. This gives the protein CASSSTSTDTQYF.

The rearrangement joins TRBV7-2 to TRBJ2-5, with D tentatively TRBD1 (5 bases). The CDR3 contains 14 residues. Germline V CDR1 and CDR2: SGHTA, FQGNSA. V was shortened by 1 base and J by 4 bases, with 10 bases between the two germline ends. In DNA, the CDR3 is TGTGCCAGCAGCTTAGTGGGGCATCGAGAGACCCAGTACTTC. Translated, it gives CASSLVGHRETQYF. Full variable domain (outside the CDR3, taken from reference TRBV7-2 and TRBJ2-5): GAGVSQSPSNKVTEKGKDVELRCDPISGHTALYWYRQSLGQGLEFLIYFQGNSAPDKSGLPSDRFSAERTGGSVSTLTIQRTQQEDSAVYLCASSLVGHRETQYFGPGTRLLVL.

This clone appeared once. This chain connects TRBV29-1 to TRBJ2-1; 12 nucleotides match TRBD1. V lost 7 bases, J lost 7 bases, and 5 bases stayed unmatched. Germline-derived CDR1 and CDR2 are SQVTM and ANQGSEA. The CDR3 is made up of 13 amino acids. The CDR3 nucleotides are TGCAGCGCTCGGGACAGGGGGCAAAATGAGCAGTTCTTC. Residues: CSARDRGQNEQFF.

This chain joins TRBV7-2 and TRBJ2-7; 8 bases are a match to TRBD2. The CDR3 is 17 residues long. Germline loops: CDR1 SGHTA, CDR2 FQGNSA. Unmatched junction bases numbered 19, after V lost 5 bases and J lost 7 bases. The CDR3 DNA reads TGTGCCAGCAGCCTCCTTGGGGTAGCGGGGCCCGGGGGGGAGCAGTACTTC. Protein: CASSLLGVAGPGGEQYF. Together with reference TRBV7-2 and TRBJ2-7, the CDR3 gives the full variable domain: GAGVSQSPSNKVTEKGKDVELRCDPISGHTALYWYRQSLGQGLEFLIYFQGNSAPDKSGLPSDRFSAERTGGSVSTLTIQRTQQEDSAVYLCASSLLGVAGPGGEQYFGPGTRLTVT.

The rearrangement joins TRBV5-1 to TRBJ2-1; 10 bases agree with TRBD2. The CDR3 has 16 residues. V lost 1 base to trimming and J lost 5 bases; unmatched junction nucleotides: 6. Per the germline V gene, CDR1 is SGHRS and CDR2 is YFSETQ. CDR3 loop: CASSLRGLATNNEQFF. In DNA form, the CDR3 reads TGCGCCAGCAGCTTGAGGGGACTAGCGACTAACAATGAGCAGTTCTTC.

The chain employs TRBV14 and TRBJ2-1, with D possibly being TRBD2 (5 bases). Germline-derived CDR1 and CDR2 are SGHDN and FVKESK. Trimming removed 2 bases at V and 3 bases at J, with 11 bases between. The CDR3 sequence is 15 residues long. CDR3 DNA sequence: TGTGCCAGCAGCCAATGGGCAGACTACTACAATGAGCAGTTCTTC. Translation gives CASSQWADYYNEQFF. The full variable domain, its missing parts supplied by reference TRBV14 and TRBJ2-1, is EAGVTQFPSHSVIEKGQTVTLRCDPISGHDNLYWYRRVMGKEIKFLLHFVKESKQDESGMPNNRFLAERTGGTYSTLKVQPAELEDSGVYFCASSQWADYYNEQFFGPGTRLTVL.

As to this clone: Other nucleotide sequences from this sample produce the same CDR3. This sequence joins TRBV18 and TRBJ1-5, with D unresolved. Germline assignment: CDR1 KGHSH and CDR2 LQKENI. Trimming took 3 bases from V and 5 from J, leaving 8 bases between them. This CDR3 comprises 13 residues. The CDR3 here is CASSPGGDQPQHF. The CDR3, as DNA: TGTGCCAGCTCACCGGGAGGTGATCAGCCCCAGCATTTT. The full variable domain, rest sourced from reference TRBV18 and TRBJ1-5, is NAGVMQNPRHLVRRRGQEARLRCSPMKGHSHVYWYRQLPEEGLKFMVYLQKENIIDESGMPKERFSAEFPKEGPSILRIQQVVRGDSAAYFCASSPGGDQPQHFGDGTRLSIL.

The chain joins TRBV12-3 or TRBV12-4 to TRBJ2-3; D is uncertain. V shed 4 bases and J shed 5 bases, with 7 bases lying between them. The CDR3 totals 12 residues. CDR3 in DNA: TGTGCCAGCAGTTATAAAATAGATACGCAGTATTTT. This gives the protein CASSYKIDTQYF.

This clone was counted between two and nine times. This chain uses TRBV3-1 (or the pseudogene TRBV3-2) with TRBJ2-2, with D possibly TRBD1 on 6 matching bases. This CDR3 is 18 amino acids long. V was shortened by 4 bases and J by 0 bases, with 18 bases between the two germline ends. Germline CDR1 reads LGHDT; CDR2 reads YNNKEL (reference sequence). The CDR3 loop is CASSPHVGQPANTGELFF. The CDR3 nucleotides are TGTGCCAGCAGCCCACACGTAGGACAGCCAGCGAACACCGGGGAGCTGTTTTTT.

V and J are TRBV2 and TRBJ2-3; maybe TRBD1 (5 bases). Trimming left V 4 bases short and J 1 base short, with 18 bases between. The CDR3 has 17 residues. In germline, CDR1 is SNHLY, CDR2 FYNNEI. The CDR3 DNA reads TGTGCCAGCAGTGGTTCCTCAGGGTTCCGGGGCACAGATACGCAGTATTTT. Protein product: CASSGSSGFRGTDTQYF. Supplemented by reference TRBV2 and TRBJ2-3, the full variable domain reads EPEVTQTPSHQVTQMGQEVILRCVPISNHLYFYWYRQILGQKVEFLVSFYNNEISEKSEIFDDQFSVERPDGSNFTLKIRSTKLEDSAMYFCASSGSSGFRGTDTQYFGPGTRLTVL.

The chain carries TRBV5-6 and TRBJ2-7, with D perhaps TRBD1 (5 bases). V was clipped by 0 bases and J by 6 bases, with 7 bases between them. CDR1 SGHDT and CDR2 YYEEEE come from the germline V gene. The CDR3 runs 12 residues. The CDR3 nucleotides are TGTGCCAGCAGCTTGGGCAGGGTCGAGCAGTACTTC. As protein: CASSLGRVEQYF.

The J gene is TRBJ2-5, the V gene TRBV19; 7 bases agree with TRBD1. Germline lookup yields CDR1 LNHDA and CDR2 SQIVND (reference sequence). The CDR3 is 13 amino acids. The trim removed 6 bases at V and 1 base at J, leaving 2 bases unmatched. The CDR3 sequence is CASSDRVQETQYF. For the CDR3, the DNA is TGTGCCAGTAGCGACAGGGTCCAAGAGACCCAGTACTTC.

The chain uses TRBV27 and TRBJ2-5; no definite D call. The CDR3 is 11 residues long. Trimming stripped 7 bases from V and 5 bases from J, with 8 bases between. CDR1 is MNHEY, CDR2 SMNVEV, per germline (reference sequence). The chain's CDR3 is CASKFGETQYF. The CDR3 DNA reads as TGTGCCAGCAAATTTGGCGAGACCCAGTACTTC.

The J gene is TRBJ2-1, the V gene TRBV6-5, with 10 bases matching TRBD1. Germline trimming cut 4 bases from V and 10 bases from J; bases unmatched to any gene: 7. The CDR3 has 14 amino acids. The germline V gene encodes CDR1 MNHEY and CDR2 SVGAGI. The CDR3 region has the DNA TGTGCCAGCAGTTCGGGACAGGGGACCGGCGAGCAGTTCTTC. Amino acid sequence: CASSSGQGTGEQFF.

This clone has only one observation. The chain employs TRBV30 and TRBJ2-2; TRBD2 aligns across 10 bases. V lost 0 bases to trimming and J lost 1 base; unmatched junction nucleotides: 5. The length of the CDR3 is 17 residues. CDR1 is GTSNPN and CDR2 is SVGIG in the germline V gene (reference sequence). CDR3 nucleotides: TGTGCCTGGAGTGTGTCAAGGACTAGCGGGAACACCGGGGAGCTGTTTTTT. Encoded protein: CAWSVSRTSGNTGELFF.

The chain joins TRBV19 to TRBJ2-5; D is possibly TRBD2 (6 bases). The germline V gene has CDR1 LNHDA and CDR2 SQIVND (reference sequence). The V end lost 4 bases, the J end lost 5 bases, and 17 bases lay between the germline ends. The CDR3 sequence is 15 residues long. The CDR3 spells CASSSLRDSQETQYF. CDR3 coding DNA: TGTGCCAGTAGTAGTTTGAGGGACTCCCAGGAGACCCAGTACTTC. The full variable domain, completed using reference TRBV19 and TRBJ2-5, is DGGITQSPKYLFRKEGQNVTLSCEQNLNHDAMYWYRQDPGQGLRLIYYSQIVNDFQKGDIAEGYSVSREKKESFPLTVTSAQKNPTAFYLCASSSLRDSQETQYFGPGTRLLVL.

Concerning this clone itself: Other nucleotide sequences from this sample produce the same CDR3. The V gene is TRBV6-5, the J gene TRBJ1-1; TRBD1 agrees at 7 bases. Germline V gene lookup returns CDR1 MNHEY and CDR2 SVGAGI. J gave up 5 bases and V 3 bases, and 6 bases lay outside the gene matches. The CDR3 has 14 residues. The CDR3 DNA reads TGTGCCAGCAGTTATGACAGGGTGCGGACTGAAGCTTTCTTT. It is translated as CASSYDRVRTEAFF.

The chain couples TRBV11-1 to TRBJ2-3, with 9 bases identical to TRBD2. Losses at the gene ends were 3 bases for V and 0 bases for J; bases not matched to a gene: 1. The CDR3 is 15 residues long. Germline-derived CDR1 and CDR2 are SGHAT and FQDESV (reference sequence). In DNA form, the CDR3 reads TGTGCCAGCAGCTTGCTAGCGGGAAGCACAGATACGCAGTATTTT. This encodes CASSLLAGSTDTQYF.

V and J are TRBV7-2 and TRBJ2-2; D is possibly TRBD2 (5 bases). The germline V gene encodes CDR1 SGHTA and CDR2 FQGNSA. The CDR3 runs to 15 residues. V shed 1 base and J shed 5 bases, with 11 bases lying between them. CDR3 loop: CASSLERRRTGELFF. The CDR3 nucleotides are TGTGCCAGCAGCTTAGAGAGAAGGAGGACCGGGGAGCTGTTTTTT.

This clone has a handful of counts. For the CDR3, the DNA is TGTGCCAGCAGTAGGCAGGATAGCAATCAGCCCCAGCATTTT. Encoded protein: CASSRQDSNQPQHF. This chain uses TRBV27 with TRBJ1-5, with D hard to call. The germline CDR1 and CDR2 sequences are MNHEY and SMNVEV (reference sequence). Trimming left V 5 bases short and J 0 bases short, with 8 bases between. The CDR3 is 14 residues long.

This sequence joins TRBV6-6 and TRBJ1-2; D is uncertain. The V and J ends lost 5 bases and 4 bases respectively, with 14 bases between them. This CDR3 contains 14 residues. Germline V gene data show CDR1 as MNHNY and CDR2 as SVGAGI (reference sequence). CDR3 DNA: TGTGCCAGCAGTGCTCGGGAAGCCGGCTATGGCTACACCTTC. This codes for CASSAREAGYGYTF.

The chain carries TRBV28 and TRBJ2-7; 11 positions agree with TRBD2. The CDR3 is 19 amino acids. J gave up 0 bases and V 3 bases, and 13 bases lay outside the gene matches. The germline gives CDR1 MDHEN, CDR2 SYDVKM. The CDR3: CASSLSIGTSGKSSYEQYF. CDR3 nucleotide sequence: TGTGCCAGCAGTTTGTCCATCGGGACTAGCGGCAAGAGCTCCTACGAGCAGTACTTC.